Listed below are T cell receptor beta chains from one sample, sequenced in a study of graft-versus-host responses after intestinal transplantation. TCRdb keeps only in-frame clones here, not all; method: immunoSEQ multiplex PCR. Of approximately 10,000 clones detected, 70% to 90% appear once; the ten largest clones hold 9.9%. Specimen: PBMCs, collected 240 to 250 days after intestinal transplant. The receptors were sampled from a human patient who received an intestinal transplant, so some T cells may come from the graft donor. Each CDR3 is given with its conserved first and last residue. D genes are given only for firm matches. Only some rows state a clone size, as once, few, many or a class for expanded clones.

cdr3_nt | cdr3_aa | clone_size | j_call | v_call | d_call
TGCGCCAGCAGCGGGACAGGACCCCAAGAGACCCAGTACTTC | CASSGTGPQETQYF | - | TRBJ2-5 | TRBV4-1 | TRBD1
TGTGCCAGCAGCTTAGGCCGCACATCCTACGAGCAGTACTTC | CASSLGRTSYEQYF | - | TRBJ2-7 | TRBV13 | -
TGTGCCAGCAGCTCAGGGACAGGACTAGCCTACGAGCAGTACTTC | CASSSGTGLAYEQYF | - | TRBJ2-7 | TRBV7-6 | -
TGTGCCAGCAGCCGCCGCGGCTCGGCTAGCGGCTCAGATACGCAGTATTTT | CASSRRGSASGSDTQYF | - | TRBJ2-3 | TRBV6-4 | TRBD2
TGTGCCAGCAGTGGGGGGTTGAACACTGAAGCTTTCTTT | CASSGGLNTEAFF | - | TRBJ1-1 | TRBV28 | -
TGTGCCAGCAGCTTATCAGTGTCAGGGATAGGCTACACCTTC | CASSLSVSGIGYTF | - | TRBJ1-2 | TRBV7-2 | -
TGTGCCAGTAGTACCCAGACAGGGAACACTGAAGCTTTCTTT | CASSTQTGNTEAFF | - | TRBJ1-1 | TRBV19 | -
TGTGCCATCAGTGAAGAGGTTCTCTCCTACGAGCAGTACTTC | CAISEEVLSYEQYF | - | TRBJ2-7 | TRBV10-3 | -
TGTGCCAGTAGGAGACAGGGGATTATGAACACTGAAGCTTTCTTT | CASRRQGIMNTEAFF | - | TRBJ1-1 | TRBV19 | TRBD1
TGTGCCACCAGCACCCTATCGATCGAGTACAATGAGCAGTTCTTC | CATSTLSIEYNEQFF | - | TRBJ2-1 | TRBV15 | -
TGTGCCAGCAGCGTAGATGAACAGGGAGAAGCTTTCTTT | CASSVDEQGEAFF | medium-sized | TRBJ1-1 | TRBV9 | -
TGCGCCAGCAGCCTCCGACTAGCGGGGTACAATGAGCAGTTCTTC | CASSLRLAGYNEQFF | - | TRBJ2-1 | TRBV5-1 | TRBD2
TGTGCCAGCAGTGATTATTTTCGCCAAGAGACCCAGTACTTC | CASSDYFRQETQYF | - | TRBJ2-5 | TRBV6-1 | -
TGCGCCAGCAGCTTGTGGGCCAATGAGCAGTTCTTC | CASSLWANEQFF | - | TRBJ2-1 | TRBV5-1 | -
TGTGCCAGCAGTTACCCTTACAGGGGATGGGTCACTGAAGCTTTCTTT | CASSYPYRGWVTEAFF | - | TRBJ1-1 | TRBV28 | TRBD1
TGCACCAGCAGCCTAGTTACTAGCGCTAGCACAGATACGCAGTATTTT | CTSSLVTSASTDTQYF | - | TRBJ2-3 | TRBV1 | -
TGCGCCAGCAGGCAGGAACCCACCGGGGAGCTGTTTTTT | CASRQEPTGELFF | - | TRBJ2-2 | TRBV5-1 | -
TGTGCCAGCAGCGTACGCGGGAGATCGGATACGCAGTATTTT | CASSVRGRSDTQYF | - | TRBJ2-3 | TRBV9 | TRBD2
TGTGCCTGGACTCAGGGGGACACTGAAGCTTTCTTT | CAWTQGDTEAFF | - | TRBJ1-1 | TRBV30 | TRBD1
TGTGCCAGCATTCAGAATAGCGGCTACACCGGGGAGCTGTTTTTT | CASIQNSGYTGELFF | - | TRBJ2-2 | TRBV6-5 | -
TGTGCCAGAAGCTTGGTCCGGACAGGGGCTGGCACCGGGGAGCTGTTTTTT | CARSLVRTGAGTGELFF | - | TRBJ2-2 | TRBV5-3 | TRBD1
TGTGCCAGCAGTTTATGGAGCTGGAGACGGGGCAATCAGCCCCAGCATTTT | CASSLWSWRRGNQPQHF | - | TRBJ1-5 | TRBV28 | -
TGTGCCAGCTCAGGGCGGGGGGACACTGAAGCTTTCTTT | CASSGRGDTEAFF | - | TRBJ1-1 | TRBV18 | -
TGTGCCAGCAGCAAAGTGGTCAGGGGGCTTGGCAATGAGCAGTTCTTC | CASSKVVRGLGNEQFF | - | TRBJ2-1 | TRBV21-1 | -
TGTGCCAGCAGCTCCCGGGCGGGGGACCTAGGGAACGAGCAGTACTTC | CASSSRAGDLGNEQYF | - | TRBJ2-7 | TRBV7-9 | TRBD2
TGTGCCAGCAGTATCACCCCGGCCCCTGCCTACAATGAGCAGTTCTTC | CASSITPAPAYNEQFF | - | TRBJ2-1 | TRBV7-3 | -
TGTGCCAGCAGTTTATCTAGCGGCTTATGGGAGACCCAGTACTTC | CASSLSSGLWETQYF | - | TRBJ2-5 | TRBV27 | -
TGTGCCAGCAGCTTAAGTATTCTTCTGGTTTATTTT | CASSLSILLVYF | - | TRBJ1-3 | TRBV7-9 | -
TGTGCCAGTGGAAATAGCGGGAGCGAGACCCAGTACTTC | CASGNSGSETQYF | - | TRBJ2-5 | TRBV19 | TRBD2
TGTGCCAGTAGTGGGACTAACTCCTACGAGCAGTACTTC | CASSGTNSYEQYF | - | TRBJ2-7 | TRBV19 | TRBD2
TGTGCCAGCAGCTCAACCGGGACAGGGAGCAATGAGCAGTTCTTC | CASSSTGTGSNEQFF | - | TRBJ2-1 | TRBV7-2 | TRBD1
TGTGCCAGCAGCTGGAGGGGTAGCGGGCCGTTCACCGGGGAGCTGTTTTTT | CASSWRGSGPFTGELFF | - | TRBJ2-2 | TRBV5-6 | TRBD2
TGTGCCAGCAGGAAGAGGGTGTCTACTTACACAGATACGCAGTATTTT | CASRKRVSTYTDTQYF | - | TRBJ2-3 | TRBV7-2 | -
TGTGCCAGCTCACCAATTCCCGGAGGGGAGCTGTTTTTT | CASSPIPGGELFF | - | TRBJ2-2 | TRBV18 | -
TGTGCCAGCAGTTTTTGGCGGGAACAGATCACAGATACGCAGTATTTT | CASSFWREQITDTQYF | - | TRBJ2-3 | TRBV28 | -
TGTGCCACCAGCAGAGATCAAAGGGGCACTTACGAGCAGTACTTC | CATSRDQRGTYEQYF | - | TRBJ2-7 | TRBV15 | -